Given below is one T cell receptor beta chain in context. Its specificity is unknown. Other DNA sequences in the sample encode the same CDR3. The data stem from a study of shared clonotypes between healthy human individuals. Findings of the study overall: Relative to clonotypes present in all four donors, those not shared had lower generation probabilities.

Positive CCR7 selection of CD45RO-negative cells yielded the naive CD8 cells, and terminally differentiated effector memory CD45RA+ cells were excluded. Recent acute infections and vaccinations were absent in the healthy HIV-negative adult donors. Original processing notes: There were no quality scores in the junction-only immunoSEQ sequences, so filtering differed. Using immunoSEQ multiplex PCR, the repertoire was profiled, and TCRdb retains in-frame clones only, with some absent. Clonal size and the V and J genes are those of that table, whereas D and trimming came from the DNA. This sample has more than 2 million clones, with about 94% found just once. This CDR3 spans 14 amino acids. Per the germline V gene, CDR1 is SGDLS and CDR2 is YYNGEE. V was cut by 1 base and J by 1 base, with 6 bases left in between.

Sequenced sample: naive CD8+ T cells from PBMCs. This receptor was identified in a man aged 18 to 35 in good health. Some clones in this sample may be carry-over from other donors' samples. The chain joins TRBV9 to TRBJ2-1, with unresolved D. Written as DNA, the CDR3 is TGTGCCAGCAGCGTATCAGGATCCTACAATGAGCAGTTCTTC. Translating gives CASSVSGSYNEQFF. Full variable domain (rest looked up from reference TRBV9 and TRBJ2-1): DSGVTQTPKHLITATGQRVTLRCSPRSGDLSVYWYQQSLDQGLQFLIQYYNGEERAKGNILERFSAQQFPDLHSELNLSSLELGDSALYFCASSVSGSYNEQFFGPGTRLTVL.